Detailed here is one T cell receptor beta chain. As yet, its antigen is unknown. Primers included in the PCR were 60 Vbeta and 13 Jbeta primers. Measured with immunoSEQ multiplex PCR; TCRdb has only the in-frame clones, and not every one. This table holds approximately 140,000 clones, over 65% found once. The sample belongs to a study of cytomegalovirus exposure and HLA in healthy donors. Study conclusions and caveats: In a later analysis, specific HLA alleles were associated with 15,000 to 20,000 TCR beta sequences at a 0.05 false discovery rate.

The sequence was collected from a middle-aged man in good health and CMV-seropositive. Input material: PBMCs.

CDR3: CASGLVPRDTDTQYF. CDR3 nucleotide sequence: TGTGCTAGTGGTTTGGTCCCCAGGGACACAGATACGCAGTATTTT. This sequence joins TRBV12-5 and TRBJ2-3, with a weak D call TRBD1 (5 bases). Germline assignment: CDR1 LGHNT and CDR2 FRNRAP. The germline V and J ends were trimmed by 0 bases and 2 bases, with 9 bases remaining between them. This CDR3 has 15 amino acids.